The present T cell receptor (beta chain) was sequenced within a study of neoadjuvant anti-PD-1 for oral cavity cancer. Study-level findings and limits: Higher pretreatment blood Treg/Th17 ratios correlated with higher pretreatment blood and lower post-treatment tumor TCRbeta clonality.

Indicated time point: after neoadjuvant nivolumab, at surgical resection. Patients had HPV-negative, locally advanced oral cavity squamous cell carcinoma. The CDR3 contains 14 residues. Germline assignment: CDR1 SGHAT and CDR2 FQNNGV. The ends were cut back, 7 bases at V and 3 bases at J, with 13 bases in the middle. About this clone itself: The antigen is undetermined.

Profiled with immunoSEQ multiplex PCR; TCRdb holds only in-frame clones, not every one. The profile covers roughly 13,000 clones, with 70% to 80% appearing a single time and approximately 2.3% taken by the ten largest. The chain uses TRBV11-2 and TRBJ2-1, with no clear D. The clonotype originates from a person between 40 and 79 years old with oral cavity squamous cell carcinoma. Sequencing used PBMCs, obtained after nivolumab (anti-PD-1) treatment. The chain's CDR3 is CASTPVLNYNEQFF. CDR3 DNA sequence: TGTGCCAGCACCCCAGTCCTCAACTACAATGAGCAGTTCTTC.